Shown below are 10 T cell receptor beta chains from a single sample sequenced in a study of identical twins. MiXCR was run by TCRdb on the 5' RACE reads, yielding one entry per CDR3 protein. Of roughly 630,000 distinct CDR3 sequences in the sample, around 7.4% are singletons; the top ten hold around 1.6%. This same sample was also taken into another study, of yellow fever vaccine responses in identical twins.

What was sequenced was PBMCs. Receptor source: a woman aged 18-35 years in good health.

This chain connects TRBV10-3 to TRBJ2-7, with TRBD2 matching 10 bases. There are 16 residues in the CDR3. Per germline, CDR1 ENHRY and CDR2 SYGVKD. J lost 1 base, V lost 4 bases, and 7 bases had no gene match. CDR3 region: CAISGTSGVSSYEQYV. CDR3 nucleotide sequence: TGTGCCATCAGTGGTACTAGCGGGGTGTCTTCCTACGAGCAGTACGTC.

This clonotype was counted only a few times. The chain has TRBV4-1 and TRBJ1-6; no clear D gene. With 2 bases removed from V and 4 bases from J, the gap between germline ends came to 9 bases. Germline-derived CDR1 and CDR2 are MGHRA and YSYEKL. The CDR3 extends over 15 amino acids. The CDR3 loop reads CASSQSSQYNSPLHF. The CDR3, as DNA: TGCGCCAGCAGCCAAAGCTCACAGTATAATTCACCCCTCCACTTT.

This clonotype was seen many times. The chain employs TRBV3-1 and TRBJ2-2; tentatively, D is TRBD1 (6 bases). With 6 bases removed from V and 1 base from J, the gap between germline ends came to 12 bases. The CDR3 is made up of 15 amino acids. Germline V gene lookup returns CDR1 LGHDT and CDR2 YNNKEL (reference sequence). The CDR3 nucleotides are TGTGCCAGCAGTCCGCCGGGACAGAACACCGGGGAGCTGTTTTTT. This translates into CASSPPGQNTGELFF.

This clonotype has a count of ten or more. The chain combines TRBV18 with TRBJ2-7; D is undetermined. The V end lost 3 bases, the J end lost 1 base, and 7 bases lay between the germline ends. CDR1 and CDR2 from the germline V gene are KGHSH and LQKENI. The CDR3 contains 13 residues. The CDR3 region has the DNA TGTGCCAGCTCACCCACTCCATCCTACGAGCAGTACGTC. Encoded protein: CASSPTPSYEQYV.

This clonotype was recorded at least ten times. For the CDR3, the DNA is TGCGCCAGCAGCTTCACAGGCCGCGCGGGGGAAAAACTGTTTTTT. Its translation: CASSFTGRAGEKLFF. This chain links TRBV5-1 with TRBJ1-4, with a tentative D call TRBD1 (5 bases). In germline, CDR1 is SGHRS, CDR2 YFSETQ. V lost 2 bases, J lost 8 bases, and 16 bases lay in between. The length of the CDR3 is 15 residues.

This clonotype was seen many times. The rearrangement links TRBV5-1 to TRBJ2-5; D is ambiguous. Trimming left V 7 bases short and J 2 bases short, with 15 bases between. The CDR3 runs to 14 residues. Per the germline V gene, CDR1 is SGHRS and CDR2 is YFSETQ. The CDR3 region has the DNA TGCGCCAGCGGCAAAGCGAAGGGACAAGAGACCCAGTACTTC. It translates to CASGKAKGQETQYF.

In the case of this clonotype: Relative to the germline gene, one junction end is altered; a read error may explain this. J is TRBJ2-3 and V is TRBV2, with 11 nucleotides matching TRBD2. In germline, CDR1 is SNHLY, CDR2 FYNNEI. CDR3 size: 19 residues. CDR3 in amino acids: CAISLGEIAGGPSTDTQYF. In nucleotides, the CDR3 is TGTGCCATCAGTTTAGGGGAGATAGCGGGAGGGCCCTCAACAGATACGCAGTATTTT.

This clonotype was seen only a few times. The J gene is TRBJ2-3, the V gene TRBV24-1; a weak D match, TRBD2 (6 bases). Trimming cost V 4 bases and J 6 bases, with 19 bases left between them. In germline, CDR1 is KGHDR, CDR2 SFDVKD. The CDR3 sequence is 16 residues long. The CDR3 loop is CATSDPIAAPFDTQYF. The CDR3 nucleotides are TGTGCCACCAGTGACCCCATAGCGGCCCCGTTTGATACGCAGTATTTT.

V and J are TRBV28 and TRBJ1-1; 7 bases fit TRBD1. The V gene end was trimmed by 6 bases and the J gene end by 3 bases; junction bases not matched to a gene: 4. Per the germline V gene, CDR1 is MDHEN and CDR2 is SYDVKM. The CDR3 is 13 residues long. The CDR3 sequence is CASRLGGHTEAFF. Written as DNA, the CDR3 is TGTGCCAGCAGACTAGGGGGCCACACTGAAGCTTTCTTT.

This clonotype was seen repeatedly, ten times or more. The chain couples TRBV2 to TRBJ2-6; D not resolved. CDR3 length: 20 amino acids. The ends were cut back, 2 bases at V and 0 bases at J, with 20 bases in the middle. CDR1 and CDR2 (germline): SNHLY, FYNNEI. CDR3 coding DNA: TGTGCCAGCAGTGAACACGATACAGCCCAGTGGGACTCTGGGGCCAACGTCCTGACTTTC. As protein: CASSEHDTAQWDSGANVLTF. Using reference TRBV2 and TRBJ2-6 for the parts outside the CDR3, the full variable domain is EPEVTQTPSHQVTQMGQEVILRCVPISNHLYFYWYRQILGQKVEFLVSFYNNEISEKSEIFDDQFSVERPDGSNFTLKIRSTKLEDSAMYFCASSEHDTAQWDSGANVLTFGAGSRLTVL.